This T cell receptor (beta chain) was observed in a study of cytomegalovirus exposure and HLA in healthy donors. Repertoires were generated with immunoSEQ multiplex PCR, while TCRdb's copy carries only in-frame clones and drops some. The sample holds about 130,000 clones, more than 70% seen once. The CDR3 has 12 amino acids. Germline lookup yields CDR1 SGHTA and CDR2 FQGNSA. With V trimmed by 2 bases and J by 16 bases, 8 bases remained unmatched. Regarding this clone: No antigen is known for it.

Study outcomes and limitations: The majority of TCR sequences were rare, yet some public TCRs appeared in many donors. Reportedly, diagnosis of cytomegalovirus status by the classifier showed high specificity and sensitivity.

V gene TRBV7-2 combines with J gene TRBJ2-1; 7 bases match TRBD1. The receptor was isolated from a man between 25 and 39 years old in good health and CMV-seronegative. Material for sequencing was PBMCs. CDR3 bases: TGTGCCAGCAGCTTAATTAGACAGGGAAATTTCTTC. It codes for CASSLIRQGNFF.